This T cell receptor beta chain was identified in a study of T cells in Graves' hyperthyroidism and ophthalmopathy. CDR3 length equals 14 residues. Germline V gene lookup returns CDR1 MDHEN and CDR2 SYDVKM. With 8 bases removed from V and 0 bases from J, the gap between germline ends came to 13 bases. Study findings and constraints: Peripheral blood also featured most of the thyroid clonotypes expanded above 0.001. Ophthalmopathy, which appeared later, was predicted by the model a median roughly 6.4 months before onset.

Out of approximately 10 ml of fresh peripheral blood came the PBMCs. As to this clonotype: The antigen remains unidentified.

TCR beta CDR3 region amplification was performed from RNA transcripts. RT-PCR in the first round (using the HTBI primer set) targeted the TCR CDR3. TCRdb passed the multiplex PCR reads through MiXCR, listing each CDR3 protein once. Of some 650,000 distinct CDR3 sequences in the sample, 16% were seen once. The specimen sequenced was blood. The origin of this receptor is a woman aged 40 to 50 with Graves' ophthalmopathy. The chain is built from TRBV28 and TRBJ1-2; D remains unclear. For the CDR3, the DNA is TGTGCCAGCTGGTCGAACTCCGCTAACTATGGCTACACCTTC. Translated, it gives CASWSNSANYGYTF.